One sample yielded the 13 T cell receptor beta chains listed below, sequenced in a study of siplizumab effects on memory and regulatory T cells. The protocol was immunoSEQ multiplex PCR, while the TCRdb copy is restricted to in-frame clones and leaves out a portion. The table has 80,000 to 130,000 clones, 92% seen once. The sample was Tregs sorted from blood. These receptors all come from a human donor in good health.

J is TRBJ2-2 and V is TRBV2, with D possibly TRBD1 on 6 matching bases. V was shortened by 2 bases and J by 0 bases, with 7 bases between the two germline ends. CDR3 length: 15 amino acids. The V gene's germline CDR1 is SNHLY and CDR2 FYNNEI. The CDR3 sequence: CASSEQGTNTGELFF. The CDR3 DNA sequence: TGTGCCAGCAGTGAACAGGGGACGAACACCGGGGAGCTGTTTTTT.

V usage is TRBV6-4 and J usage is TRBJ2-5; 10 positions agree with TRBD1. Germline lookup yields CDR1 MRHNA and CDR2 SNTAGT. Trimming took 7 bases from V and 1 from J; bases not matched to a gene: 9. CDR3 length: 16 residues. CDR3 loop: CASIPGRDRGQETQYF. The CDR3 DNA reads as TGTGCCAGCATCCCCGGTCGGGACAGGGGCCAAGAGACCCAGTACTTC.

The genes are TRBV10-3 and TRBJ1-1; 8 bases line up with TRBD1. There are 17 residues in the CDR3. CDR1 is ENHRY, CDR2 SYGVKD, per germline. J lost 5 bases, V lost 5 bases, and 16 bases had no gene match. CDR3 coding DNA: TGTGCCATCAGTCCCCGGGGCAGGGGGCTAATGAGGACTGAAGCTTTCTTT. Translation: CAISPRGRGLMRTEAFF.

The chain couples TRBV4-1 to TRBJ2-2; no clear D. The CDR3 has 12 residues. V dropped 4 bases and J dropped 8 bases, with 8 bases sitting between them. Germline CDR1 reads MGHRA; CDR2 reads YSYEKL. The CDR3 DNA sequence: TGCGCCAGCAGCCCGAACGATGGGGAGCTGTTTTTT. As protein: CASSPNDGELFF.

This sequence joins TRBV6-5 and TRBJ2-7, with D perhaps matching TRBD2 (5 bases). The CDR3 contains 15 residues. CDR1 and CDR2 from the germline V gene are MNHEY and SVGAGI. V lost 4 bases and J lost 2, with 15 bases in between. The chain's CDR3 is CASSSPDGVAYEQYF. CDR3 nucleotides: TGTGCCAGCAGTTCCCCCGACGGGGTAGCCTACGAGCAGTACTTC.

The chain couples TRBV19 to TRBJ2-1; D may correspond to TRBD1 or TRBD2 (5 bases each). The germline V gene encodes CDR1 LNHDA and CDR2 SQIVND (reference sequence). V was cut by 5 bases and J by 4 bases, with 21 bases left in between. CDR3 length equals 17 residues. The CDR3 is CASSPGAPPRQYNEQFF. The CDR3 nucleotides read TGTGCCAGTAGTCCCGGGGCTCCCCCCCGGCAGTACAATGAGCAGTTCTTC.

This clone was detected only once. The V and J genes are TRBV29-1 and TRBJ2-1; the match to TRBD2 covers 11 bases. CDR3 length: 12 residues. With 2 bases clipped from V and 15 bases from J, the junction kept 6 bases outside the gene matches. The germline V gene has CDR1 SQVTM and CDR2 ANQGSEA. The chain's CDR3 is CSVERSGGGLFF. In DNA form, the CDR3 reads TGCAGCGTTGAACGTAGCGGGGGGGGTCTGTTCTTC.

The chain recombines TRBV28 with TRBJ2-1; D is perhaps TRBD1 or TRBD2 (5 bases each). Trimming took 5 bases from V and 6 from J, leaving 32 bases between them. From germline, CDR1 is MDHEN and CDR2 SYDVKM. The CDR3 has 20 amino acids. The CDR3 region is CASSARDPSTPGRRFNEQFF. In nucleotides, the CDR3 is TGTGCCAGCAGTGCCCGGGACCCTTCTACCCCAGGCCGCCGCTTCAATGAGCAGTTCTTC.

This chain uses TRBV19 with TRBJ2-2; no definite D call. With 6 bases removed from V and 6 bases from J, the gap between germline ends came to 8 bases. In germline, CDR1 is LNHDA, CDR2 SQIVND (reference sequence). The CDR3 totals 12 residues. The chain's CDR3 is CASRQVAGELFF. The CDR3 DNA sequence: TGTGCCAGTAGGCAGGTCGCCGGGGAGCTGTTTTTT.

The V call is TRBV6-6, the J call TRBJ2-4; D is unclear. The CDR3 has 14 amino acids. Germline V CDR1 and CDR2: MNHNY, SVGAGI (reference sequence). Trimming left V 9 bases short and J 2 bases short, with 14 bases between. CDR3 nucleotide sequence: TGTGCCAGTGATCCCATTTTCACCAAAAACATTCAGTACTTC. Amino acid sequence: CASDPIFTKNIQYF.

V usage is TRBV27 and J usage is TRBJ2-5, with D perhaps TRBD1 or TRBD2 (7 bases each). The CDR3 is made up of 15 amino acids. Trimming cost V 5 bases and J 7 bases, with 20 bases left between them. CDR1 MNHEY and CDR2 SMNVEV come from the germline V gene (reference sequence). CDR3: CASSIQGGAEVTQYF. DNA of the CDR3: TGTGCCAGCAGTATCCAGGGGGGGGCAGAGGTGACCCAGTACTTC.

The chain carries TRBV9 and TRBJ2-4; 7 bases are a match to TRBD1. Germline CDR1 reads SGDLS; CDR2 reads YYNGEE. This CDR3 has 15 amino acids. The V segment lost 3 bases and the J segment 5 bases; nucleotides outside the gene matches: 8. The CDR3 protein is CASSGGRDSQNIQYF. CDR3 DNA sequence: TGTGCCAGCAGCGGAGGAAGGGACAGTCAAAACATTCAGTACTTC.

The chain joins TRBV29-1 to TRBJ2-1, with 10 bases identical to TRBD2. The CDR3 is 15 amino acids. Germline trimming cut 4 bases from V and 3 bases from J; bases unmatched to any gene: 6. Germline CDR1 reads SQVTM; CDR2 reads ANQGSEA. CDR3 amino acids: CSVGGLAALYNEQFF. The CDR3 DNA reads TGCAGCGTTGGCGGACTAGCGGCTCTCTACAATGAGCAGTTCTTC.